What follows describes a single TCR beta chain. Its specificity is not known. The data originate from a study of CD8 T cells in Susac syndrome. Overall study context: When blood was drawn, patients with Susac syndrome were on intravenous immunoglobulin alone, on corticosteroids, or therapy-naive. Study conclusions and caveats: The authors found no clonal expansion in Susac syndrome CD4+ T cell repertoires.

Patients with Susac syndrome met diagnostic criteria that were recently defined for definite or probable disease. The V end was cut by 5 bases, the J end by 1 base, with 8 bases between. The germline gives CDR1 DFQATT, CDR2 SNEGSKA (reference sequence). This CDR3 comprises 12 residues. Random hexamers primed reverse transcription of about 0.5 to 1 ug RNA. TCRdb recomputed calls from the immunoSEQ multiplex PCR reads with MiXCR, one row per CDR3 protein. The top ten clones hold approximately 0.098% of a sample with about 190,000 distinct CDR3 sequences, almost 96% of them seen once. The sequence derives from a human donor with Susac syndrome. Input material: CD4+ T cells from PBMCs. The chain links TRBV20-1 to TRBJ1-1; perhaps TRBD1 as D (6 bases). CDR3 loop: CSASRGNTEAFF. The CDR3 DNA is TGCAGTGCTTCCAGGGGGAACACTGAAGCTTTCTTT.